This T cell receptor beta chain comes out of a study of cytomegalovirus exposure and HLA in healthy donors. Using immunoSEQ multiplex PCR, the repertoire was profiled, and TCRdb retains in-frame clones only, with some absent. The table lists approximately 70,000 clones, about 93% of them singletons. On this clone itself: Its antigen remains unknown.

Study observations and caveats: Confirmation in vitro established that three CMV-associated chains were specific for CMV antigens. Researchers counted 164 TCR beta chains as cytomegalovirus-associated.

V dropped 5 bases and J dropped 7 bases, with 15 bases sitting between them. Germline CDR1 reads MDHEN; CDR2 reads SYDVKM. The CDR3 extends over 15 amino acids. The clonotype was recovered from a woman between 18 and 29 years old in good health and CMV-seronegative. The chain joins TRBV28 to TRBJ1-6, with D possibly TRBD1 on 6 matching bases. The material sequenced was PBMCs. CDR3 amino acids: CASSIQQGRNSPLHF. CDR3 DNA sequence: TGTGCCAGCAGTATCCAACAGGGTCGGAATTCACCCCTCCACTTT.